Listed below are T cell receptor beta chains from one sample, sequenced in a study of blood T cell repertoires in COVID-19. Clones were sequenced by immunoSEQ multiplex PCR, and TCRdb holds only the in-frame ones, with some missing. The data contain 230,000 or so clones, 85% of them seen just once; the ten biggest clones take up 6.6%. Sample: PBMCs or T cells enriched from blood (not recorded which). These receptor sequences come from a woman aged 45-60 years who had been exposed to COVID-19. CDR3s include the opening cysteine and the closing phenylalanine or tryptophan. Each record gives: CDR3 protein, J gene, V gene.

CASSLREGTEAFF | TRBJ1-1 | TRBV11-3
CASSPYYNEQFF | TRBJ2-1 | TRBV11-2
CASSQVKQDNSPLHF | TRBJ1-6 | TRBV4-3
CASSGQAEAFF | TRBJ1-1 | TRBV18
CASSLAGRVSYEQYF | TRBJ2-7 | TRBV5-1
CASSPRTSGGAPFF | TRBJ2-1 | TRBV7-3
CASSKQGATTEAFF | TRBJ1-1 | TRBV7-2
CASSIPGRGGPYNEQFF | TRBJ2-1 | TRBV19
CASLRGLAYNEQFF | TRBJ2-1 | TRBV2
CASSQDRLTTGKTFF | TRBJ1-1 | TRBV3-1/TRBV3-2
CASSSWETGNTIYF | TRBJ1-3 | TRBV27
CAISESGTAPEAFF | TRBJ1-1 | TRBV10-3
CASSEARGGLNSRNQPQHF | TRBJ1-5 | TRBV2
CASSLLASRGANEKLFF | TRBJ1-4 | TRBV5-1
CASSAEGAGALYEQYF | TRBJ2-7 | TRBV9
CASSYWALTQETQYF | TRBJ2-5 | TRBV6-2/TRBV6-3
CASSIGTVNEQFF | TRBJ2-1 | TRBV19
CASSQEASGGAGETQYF | TRBJ2-5 | TRBV3-1/TRBV3-2
CASSSGVTYEQYF | TRBJ2-7 | TRBV7-9
CATSRDAAENTEAFF | TRBJ1-1 | TRBV15
CASSFHRESYEQYF | TRBJ2-7 | TRBV11-2
CASSQFDRGQETQYF | TRBJ2-5 | TRBV6-2/TRBV6-3
CASSPSTGLQFF | TRBJ2-1 | TRBV3-1/TRBV3-2
CASRARSGGAVNEQFF | TRBJ2-1 | TRBV6-4
CASSLQGWGTEAFF | TRBJ1-1 | TRBV7-2
CSFRESGNTIYF | TRBJ1-3 | TRBV29-1
CASSQGRRGPSSYEQYF | TRBJ2-7 | TRBV14
CSVIPRDRGQETQYF | TRBJ2-5 | TRBV29-1
CATSRDGDSLSLHF | TRBJ1-6 | TRBV15
CASSQATGGQETQYF | TRBJ2-5 | TRBV3-1/TRBV3-2
CASSYSGGGVGDTQYF | TRBJ2-3 | TRBV6-5
CASSRIAGGTVNEQFF | TRBJ2-1 | TRBV7-3
CASSLTGGGQPQHF | TRBJ1-5 | TRBV7-2
CASSHRPGGGDYGYTF | TRBJ1-2 | TRBV4-3
CASSRGGTGELFF | TRBJ2-2 | TRBV28
CASSELGGYTEAFF | TRBJ1-1 | TRBV25-1
CASSQGQGATYEQYF | TRBJ2-7 | TRBV11-3
CASDGTGPNQPQHF | TRBJ1-5 | TRBV28
CASRTGTGREKLFF | TRBJ1-4 | TRBV27
CASSFGTWIGDTQYF | TRBJ2-3 | TRBV7-8
CASSLIGGGTSGNTIYF | TRBJ1-3 | TRBV7-9
CASSPQSSGNTIYF | TRBJ1-3 | TRBV7-2
CASRQTGRANEKLFF | TRBJ1-4 | TRBV27
CASSRSGANVLTF | TRBJ2-6 | TRBV9
CASSLGQIYGYTF | TRBJ1-2 | TRBV28
CASSLGLNSYTF | TRBJ1-2 | TRBV5-6
CASSPRRTSGGSFF | TRBJ2-1 | TRBV28
CASSQDRPSGGTETQYF | TRBJ2-5 | TRBV3-1/TRBV3-2
CASSLVSLNTEAFF | TRBJ1-1 | TRBV7-2
CATSRDPGQTNYGYTF | TRBJ1-2 | TRBV15
CASGLGSGGANNSPLHF | TRBJ1-6 | TRBV12-5
CATSREARVGTEAFF | TRBJ1-1 | TRBV15
CASSPDRNNEKLFF | TRBJ1-4 | TRBV18
CAWSAEVGTGNSPLHF | TRBJ1-6 | TRBV30
CASSSTTAYEQYF | TRBJ2-7 | TRBV19
CASSEVAGQETQYF | TRBJ2-5 | TRBV4-2
CSAGEQVNGYTF | TRBJ1-2 | TRBV29-1
CASSITGDSAYEQYF | TRBJ2-7 | TRBV19
CASSLWTGLNYGYTF | TRBJ1-2 | TRBV28
CASFRQGLSSYNSPLHF | TRBJ1-6 | TRBV2